This paragraph covers one T cell receptor (beta chain) sequence. Its antigen is not known. This CDR3 comprises 17 residues. Germline lookup yields CDR1 SGHRS and CDR2 YFSETQ. The data originate from a study of monozygotic twins with inflammatory bowel disease. Overall study findings and caveats: Support for any single strong IBD-associated signal or clonotype was not found. Diversity of TCRbeta measured by inverse Simpson was lower in IBD patients than in healthy co-twins.

The draw for each donor consisted of a single 2.5 ml blood sample. Template switching appended UMIs that held a 6-nucleotide sample barcode. TCRdb reprocessed the 5' RACE reads and keeps a single row for each CDR3 protein, giving no DNA. The table for this sample gives over 350,000 distinct CDR3 sequences. This TCR was sampled from a human donor with ulcerative colitis or Crohn's disease, or a healthy co-twin of an affected twin (not recorded which). Sample: blood. The V gene is TRBV5-1, the J gene TRBJ1-5. The CDR3 region is CASSLGFGDLRNQPQHF.